The subject of this entry is one T cell receptor (beta chain). The J segment lost 3 bases and the V segment lost 6 bases, leaving 5 bases of the junction unmatched. The CDR3 covers 14 residues. The germline gives CDR1 SGDLS, CDR2 YYNGEE. The source of the sample is a study of CD8+ T cells in alopecia areata. The sample's treatment: oral pan-JAK inhibitor, 5-10 mg twice daily. Lesional scalp punch biopsies and peripheral blood were collected from alopecia areata patients. Isolated RNA was reverse transcribed into cDNA used as the sequencing template. The protocol was immunoSEQ multiplex PCR, while the TCRdb copy is restricted to in-frame clones and leaves out a portion. The sample has about 5,400 clones; roughly two thirds are singletons.

The source is a human donor with alopecia areata. This specimen was skin, taken at week 24, from a patient treated with tofacitinib. The chain has TRBV9 and TRBJ2-1; 8 positions agree with TRBD1. CDR3 DNA sequence: TGTGCCAGCACACAGGGGGGAGACTACAATGAGCAGTTCTTC. It is translated as CASTQGGDYNEQFF.